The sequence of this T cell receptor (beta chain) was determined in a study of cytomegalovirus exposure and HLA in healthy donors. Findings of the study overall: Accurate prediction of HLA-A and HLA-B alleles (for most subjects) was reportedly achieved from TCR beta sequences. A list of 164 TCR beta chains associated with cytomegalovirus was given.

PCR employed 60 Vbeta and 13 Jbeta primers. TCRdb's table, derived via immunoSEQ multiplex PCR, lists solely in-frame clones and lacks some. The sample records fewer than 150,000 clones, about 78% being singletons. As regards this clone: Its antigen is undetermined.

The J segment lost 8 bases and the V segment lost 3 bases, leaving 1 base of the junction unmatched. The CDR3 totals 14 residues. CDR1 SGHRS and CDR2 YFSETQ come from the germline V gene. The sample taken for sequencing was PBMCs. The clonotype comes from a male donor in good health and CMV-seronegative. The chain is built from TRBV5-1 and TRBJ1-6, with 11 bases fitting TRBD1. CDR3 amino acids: CASSWGQGDSPLHF. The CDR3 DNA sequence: TGCGCCAGCAGCTGGGGACAGGGGGATTCACCCCTCCACTTT.